These 4 T cell receptor beta chains share one sample of origin, sequenced in a study of control samples from healthy donors and cancer patients. The data were produced by immunoSEQ multiplex PCR, yet TCRdb's version contains in-frame clones alone and is incomplete. The table includes approximately 150,000 clones, 75% to 95% detected once. Sequenced input: blood. Source of these receptors: a man aged 30 to 39 in good health.

The chain employs TRBV30 and TRBJ2-7, with 12 bases matching TRBD2. CDR1 and CDR2 (germline): GTSNPN, SVGIG (reference sequence). The V gene end was trimmed by 5 bases and the J gene end by 2 bases; junction bases not matched to a gene: 1. The CDR3 has 13 residues. Here the CDR3 DNA reads TGTGCCTGGGCTAGCGGGGGGGCCTACGAGCAGTACTTC. As protein: CAWASGGAYEQYF. Variable domain in full (rest from reference TRBV30 and TRBJ2-7): SQTIHQWPATLVQPVGSPLSLECTVEGTSNPNLYWYRQAAGRGLQLLFYSVGIGQISSEVPQNLSASRPQDRQFILSSKKLLLSDSGFYLCAWASGGAYEQYFGPGTRLTVT.

This chain uses TRBV28 with TRBJ1-2, with D perhaps TRBD1 (5 bases). The CDR3 totals 12 residues. Germline V gene data show CDR1 as MDHEN and CDR2 as SYDVKM. With 3 bases removed from V and 8 bases from J, the gap between germline ends came to 10 bases. The CDR3 DNA sequence: TGTGCCAGCAGTTTGGGACCATGGGGCTACACCTTC. It translates to CASSLGPWGYTF.

The V gene is TRBV12-3 or TRBV12-4, the J gene TRBJ1-4; D is ambiguous. Trimming removed 3 bases from V and 5 bases from J, with 7 bases in between. The CDR3 loop spans 13 amino acids. In DNA form, the CDR3 reads TGTGCCAGCAGTTTGATTAGAAATGAAAAACTGTTTTTT. This gives the protein CASSLIRNEKLFF.

This rearrangement joins TRBV7-3 to TRBJ2-3, with 9 bases aligning to TRBD2. Trimming at V came to 3 bases and at J to 4 bases, leaving 5 bases not matched to a gene. The CDR3 is made up of 15 amino acids. CDR1 is SGHTA and CDR2 is FQGTGA in the germline V gene. The chain's CDR3 is CASSLGSGGADTQYF. The DNA of the CDR3 is TGTGCCAGCAGCTTGGGTAGCGGGGGCGCAGATACGCAGTATTTT.